This passage covers 30 T cell receptor beta chains from one sample sequenced in a study of spatial heterogeneity in lung cancer. Whole-study results and caveats: For expanded intratumoral alpha and beta TCRs, counts tracked tumor mutation counts.

Specified time point: sample taken at primary tumor resection. Antigens of these TCRs are unknown. MiXCR, applied by TCRdb to the 5' RACE reads, yields one record per CDR3 protein. This repertoire shows about 30,000 distinct CDR3 sequences, more than 5.5% found once; its top ten account for almost 25%. The starting material was lung tumor tissue, obtained at surgery. All receptors come from a male donor with early-stage non-small cell lung cancer.

This clonotype has a handful of counts. The chain has TRBV7-9 and TRBJ1-1; D is undetermined. From germline, CDR1 is SEHNR and CDR2 FQNEAQ (reference sequence). This CDR3 contains 13 residues. V was trimmed by 0 bases and J by 0 bases, leaving 2 bases between them. This chain's CDR3 is CASSLAMNTEAFF. In nucleotides, the CDR3 is TGTGCCAGCAGCTTAGCGATGAACACTGAAGCTTTCTTT.

The chain couples TRBV4-1 to TRBJ2-7; D may be TRBD1 (6 bases). V dropped 6 bases and J dropped 3 bases, with 21 bases sitting between them. This CDR3 region has 16 residues. The germline CDR1 and CDR2 sequences are MGHRA and YSYEKL. The CDR3: CASSYTPEQGYYEQYF. CDR3 DNA sequence: TGCGCCAGCAGTTATACCCCGGAACAGGGATACTACGAGCAGTACTTC.

This clonotype is medium-sized within its sample. The chain links TRBV29-1 to TRBJ2-4, with 13 bases that match TRBD2. Germline CDR1 and CDR2: SQVTM and ANQGSEA. Trimming at V came to 7 bases and at J to 3 bases, leaving 6 bases not matched to a gene. The CDR3 runs to 15 residues. CDR3 region: CSEGLAGVGKNIQYF. The CDR3 DNA reads TGCAGCGAAGGACTAGCGGGGGTGGGCAAAAACATTCAGTACTTC.

This clonotype occurred many times. The chain combines TRBV11-2 with TRBJ2-3; D uncertain. V lost 6 bases and J 3 bases, leaving 7 bases between the germline ends. The CDR3 has 12 amino acids. CDR1 is SGHAT and CDR2 is FQNNGV in the germline V gene. CDR3 residues: CASSYATDTQYF. The CDR3, as DNA: TGTGCCAGCAGTTACGCGACAGATACGCAGTATTTT.

Details on this clonotype: This may stem from a read error, because a much larger clone lies one nucleotide away. This sequence joins TRBV4-2 and TRBJ2-1; D is uncertain. This CDR3 has 14 residues. The V end was cut by 0 bases, the J end by 4 bases, with 7 bases between. CDR1 is LGHNA, CDR2 YNFKEQ, per germline. The CDR3 loop is CASSQDVGYNEQFF. In nucleotides, the CDR3 is TGTGCCAGCAGCCAAGATGTGGGTTACAATGAGCAGTTCTTC.

This clonotype showed up many times. V is TRBV28 and J is TRBJ1-1; possible D gene TRBD1, 6 bases. Trimming shortened V by 0 bases and J by 7 bases, and 6 bases separated the two germline ends. CDR3 length equals 12 residues. Germline-derived CDR1 and CDR2 are MDHEN and SYDVKM. CDR3 sequence reads: CASSLWDSEAFF. CDR3 DNA: TGTGCCAGCAGTTTATGGGACAGTGAAGCTTTCTTT.

Only a few counts were recorded for this clonotype. J is TRBJ2-1 and V is TRBV27, with D perhaps matching TRBD1 (5 bases). Germline lookup yields CDR1 MNHEY and CDR2 SMNVEV (reference sequence). The CDR3 covers 13 residues. Trimming left V 5 bases short and J 3 bases short, with 8 bases between. The CDR3 sequence: CASSQGNYNEQFF. In DNA, the CDR3 is TGTGCCAGCAGTCAGGGAAACTACAATGAGCAGTTCTTC.

The chain combines TRBV12-3 or TRBV12-4 with TRBJ1-1; 7 nucleotides align to TRBD1. V was clipped by 4 bases and J by 11 bases; unmatched bases: 10. The CDR3 contains 13 residues. The CDR3 coding sequence is TGTGCCAGCAGTTACTACGACAGGGAATGGGCTTTCTTT. Translating it yields CASSYYDREWAFF.

In this sample, this clonotype turned up many times. This chain connects TRBV2 to TRBJ1-4; possibly TRBD1 for D (6 bases). The CDR3 is 16 amino acids. Looked up from germline, CDR1 is SNHLY and CDR2 is FYNNEI. Between the trimmed V and J ends, which lost 5 bases and 2 bases, there was a span of 15 bases. CDR3 sequence: CASSSTTGMTNEKLFF. The CDR3 DNA sequence: TGTGCCAGCAGTTCTACCACAGGGATGACTAATGAAAAACTGTTTTTT.

The V gene is TRBV6-5, the J gene TRBJ2-7; 7 bases map to TRBD1. The CDR3 extends over 13 amino acids. The germline CDR1 and CDR2 sequences are MNHEY and SVGAGI. The ends lost 4 bases at V and 2 bases at J; junction bases unmatched: 2. The CDR3 here is CASSLQGAYEQYF. Here the CDR3 DNA reads TGTGCCAGCAGTTTGCAGGGGGCCTACGAGCAGTACTTC.

This clonotype occurred many times. V usage is TRBV6-6 and J usage is TRBJ1-2; the D is unclear. This CDR3 contains 15 residues. Trimming left V 0 bases short and J 4 bases short, with 12 bases between. The V gene's germline CDR1 is MNHNY and CDR2 SVGAGI (reference sequence). The CDR3 DNA is TGTGCCAGCAGTTACTCGCTGGGAATGGGCTATGGCTACACCTTC. Protein product: CASSYSLGMGYGYTF.

This clonotype came up many times. The chain uses TRBV5-1 and TRBJ2-5, with 7 bases that match TRBD1. Germline V gene lookup returns CDR1 SGHRS and CDR2 YFSETQ. The CDR3 contains 13 residues. After removal of 6 bases from V and 2 bases from J, the junction contained 4 bases not matched to a gene. CDR3: CASTGQVQETQYF. The DNA for the CDR3 is TGCGCCAGCACCGGACAGGTACAAGAGACCCAGTACTTC.

The sample holds a few counts of this clonotype. The chain combines TRBV11-2 with TRBJ2-2; 8 bases match TRBD1. J gave up 0 bases and V 4 bases, and 10 bases lay outside the gene matches. The CDR3 is 18 amino acids. The germline V gene encodes CDR1 SGHAT and CDR2 FQNNGV. CDR3 DNA sequence: TGTGCCAGCAGCTCCGGACAGGGAAGGCTACCGAACACCGGGGAGCTGTTTTTT. Translated: CASSSGQGRLPNTGELFF.

Only a few counts were recorded for this clonotype. This clone may be a read error of a much larger clone one base away. The chain joins TRBV24-1 to TRBJ2-6, with D possibly matching TRBD1 (5 bases). V was trimmed by 9 bases and J by 0 bases, leaving 5 bases between them. This CDR3 contains 13 residues. Germline CDR1 reads KGHDR; CDR2 reads SFDVKD. The CDR3 loop is CATGASGANVLTF. CDR3 nucleotide sequence: TGTGCCACCGGGGCCTCTGGGGCCAACGTCCTGACTTTC.

CDR3 in DNA: TGTGCCAGCATTGGGCTACTAGGGAGGATATCCGGGGAGCTGTTTTTT. This translates into CASIGLLGRISGELFF. The V gene is TRBV2, the J gene TRBJ2-2; a possible D gene is TRBD2 (6 bases). V was cut by 7 bases and J by 6 bases, with 21 bases left in between. This CDR3 spans 16 amino acids. Germline V gene lookup returns CDR1 SNHLY and CDR2 FYNNEI.

This clonotype was seen repeatedly, ten times or more. The chain joins TRBV4-1 to TRBJ2-7; 9 nucleotides match TRBD1. Looked up from germline, CDR1 is MGHRA and CDR2 is YSYEKL. The trim removed 4 bases at V and 3 bases at J, leaving 4 bases unmatched. The CDR3 is 14 amino acids. The CDR3 reads CASSREGQGYEQYF. The CDR3 DNA reads as TGCGCCAGCAGCCGAGAGGGACAGGGCTACGAGCAGTACTTC.

This rearrangement joins TRBV20-1 to TRBJ2-7, with 10 bases matching TRBD1. This CDR3 spans 12 amino acids. Germline lookup yields CDR1 DFQATT and CDR2 SNEGSKA (reference sequence). Losses at the gene ends were 6 bases for V and 5 bases for J; bases not matched to a gene: 4. CDR3 loop: CSAKTGGHEQYF. CDR3 in DNA: TGCAGTGCGAAGACAGGGGGCCACGAGCAGTACTTC.

A few counts support this clonotype. The genes are TRBV4-2 and TRBJ2-7, with no clear D. The CDR3 loop spans 13 amino acids. Germline CDR1 LGHNA, CDR2 YNFKEQ. V was cut by 1 base and J by 6 bases, with 10 bases left in between. CDR3 sequence reads: CASSQGGGPEQYF. CDR3 sequence (DNA): TGTGCCAGCAGCCAAGGGGGTGGACCCGAGCAGTACTTC.

This clonotype was detected a few times. The genes are TRBV10-3 and TRBJ1-3; no definite D call. Per the germline V gene, CDR1 is ENHRY and CDR2 is SYGVKD. The CDR3 is made up of 15 amino acids. Trimming took off 2 bases at V and 0 bases at J, with 8 bases between the two ends. The CDR3 is CAISETLSSGNTIYF. CDR3 in DNA: TGTGCCATCAGTGAGACACTTAGCTCTGGAAACACCATATATTTT.

The sample holds a few counts of this clonotype. CDR3 sequence (DNA): TGTGCCAGCAGCCCGGGGACTAGCCACACAGATACGCAGTATTTT. Translating it yields CASSPGTSHTDTQYF. This chain uses TRBV7-2 with TRBJ2-3, with 9 bases aligning to TRBD2. The trim removed 5 bases at V and 2 bases at J, leaving 5 bases unmatched. Per germline, CDR1 SGHTA and CDR2 FQGNSA. The CDR3 length is 15 residues.

This clonotype was observed many times. The chain uses TRBV28 and TRBJ2-6; 7 nucleotides line up with TRBD2. Germline assignment: CDR1 MDHEN and CDR2 SYDVKM. The CDR3 sequence is 16 residues long. J gave up 2 bases and V 5 bases, and 6 bases lay outside the gene matches. In DNA form, the CDR3 reads TGTGCCAGCAGTATAGTGGGGACTACTGGGGCCAACGTCCTGACTTTC. Residues: CASSIVGTTGANVLTF.

This clonotype was recorded at least ten times. It is unclear where the CDR3 begins or ends on the DNA, so no DNA is shown, and the CDR3 is as TCRdb lists it. This chain connects TRBV24-1 to TRBJ1-2; the table's D gene call, TRBD1, was not cross checked with the DNA. From its first to its last residue, the CDR3 has 12 amino acids. Germline CDR1 KGHDR, CDR2 SFDVKD. The CDR3 sequence is CATSDSVLGYTF.

This clonotype was picked up many times. The chain links TRBV7-2 to TRBJ2-5; D gene unclear. Per the germline V gene, CDR1 is SGHTA and CDR2 is FQGNSA. V was trimmed by 4 bases and J by 1 base, leaving 7 bases between them. This CDR3 spans 13 amino acids. CDR3 loop: CASSSGVQETQYF. DNA for the CDR3: TGTGCCAGCAGCTCTGGCGTCCAAGAGACCCAGTACTTC.

The chain is built from TRBV28 and TRBJ1-6, with no clear D. Trimming cost V 10 bases and J 8 bases, with 15 bases left between them. The CDR3 contains 13 residues. Germline CDR1 MDHEN, CDR2 SYDVKM. Here the CDR3 reads CATRPGLYSPLHF. DNA for the CDR3: TGTGCCACCCGACCGGGCCTCTATTCACCCCTCCACTTT.

Many counts were recorded for this clonotype. The rearrangement joins TRBV11-2 to TRBJ1-6; 7 nucleotides agree with TRBD1. The CDR3 loop spans 14 amino acids. The germline CDR1 and CDR2 sequences are SGHAT and FQNNGV. The trim removed 4 bases at V and 4 bases at J, leaving 1 base unmatched. The CDR3 loop reads CASSWGQYNSPLHF. The CDR3 bases are TGTGCCAGCAGCTGGGGACAGTATAATTCACCCCTCCACTTT.

CDR3 amino acids: CASSLVLERRHNEQFF. CDR3 coding DNA: TGTGCCAGCAGCTTAGTTTTGGAAAGGAGGCACAATGAGCAGTTCTTC. The gene calls are TRBV7-2 and TRBJ2-1; a weak D match, TRBD2 (5 bases). The germline V gene has CDR1 SGHTA and CDR2 FQGNSA. The CDR3 runs to 16 residues. Between the trimmed V and J ends, which lost 1 base and 5 bases, there was a span of 15 bases.

This clonotype appeared many times. This chain links TRBV28 with TRBJ2-7; no clear D. Germline V gene sequence: CDR1 MDHEN, CDR2 SYDVKM. Trimming shortened V by 3 bases and J by 7 bases, and 10 bases separated the two germline ends. This CDR3 region has 12 residues. DNA of the CDR3: TGTGCCAGCAGTTTCTCACAGACAGAGCAGTACTTC. This codes for CASSFSQTEQYF. Full variable domain (outside the CDR3, taken from reference TRBV28 and TRBJ2-7): DVKVTQSSRYLVKRTGEKVFLECVQDMDHENMFWYRQDPGLGLRLIYFSYDVKMKEKGDIPEGYSVSREKKERFSLILESASTNQTSMYLCASSFSQTEQYFGPGTRLTVT.

This chain joins TRBV13 and TRBJ2-1, with D perhaps TRBD2 (6 bases). The CDR3 consists of 16 residues. Germline V gene lookup returns CDR1 PRHDT and CDR2 FYEKMQ (reference sequence). Trimming took off 7 bases at V and 4 bases at J, with 20 bases between the two ends. The CDR3 spells CASTQINAGSYNEQFF. The CDR3 DNA is TGTGCCAGCACCCAGATCAATGCGGGGTCTTACAATGAGCAGTTCTTC.

The V call is TRBV6-1, the J call TRBJ2-1, with D possibly TRBD1 on 6 matching bases. The V end lost 10 bases, the J end lost 6 bases, and 16 bases lay between the germline ends. From germline, CDR1 is MNHNS and CDR2 SASEGT. The CDR3 extends over 13 amino acids. The CDR3 protein is CATYRDTFNEQFF. CDR3 sequence (DNA): TGTGCCACCTACAGGGACACCTTCAATGAGCAGTTCTTC.

This clonotype has a count of ten or more. The chain combines TRBV6-5 with TRBJ1-1; TRBD1 matches 11 bases. Germline CDR1 is MNHEY and CDR2 is SVGAGI. With 5 bases clipped from V and 5 bases from J, the junction kept 7 bases outside the gene matches. This CDR3 region has 15 residues. The CDR3 DNA follows: TGTGCCAGCAGTAGGGGACAGGGGGACGGAACTGAAGCTTTCTTT. Translating gives CASSRGQGDGTEAFF.